This TCR beta chain was documented in a study of vaccination and CD4 T cells after COVID-19. Study details: Several convalescent patients had mild and one had severe PCR-confirmed SARS-CoV-2 disease. Participants were administered two doses of either the BNT162b2 or the mRNA-1273 vaccine. Cultures acting as controls obtained a CEFX pool, an HIV-1 Nef pool, or no peptide.

As regards this clonotype: Its antigen is undetermined.

Treatment indicated: roughly 10-day PBMC culture with coronavirus spike peptide pools or control peptides (ViraFEST assay). ViraFEST expanded antigen-specific T cells with peptide pools, then sequenced TCRs. Cultured CD4+ T-cell DNA underwent Oncomine TCR Beta short-read sequencing. TCRdb redid the calling of the PCR reads with MiXCR, one entry per CDR3 protein. In the table there are about 11,000 distinct CDR3 sequences, 54% of which are singletons. The CDR3 is 14 residues long. Losses at the gene ends were 3 bases for V and 0 bases for J; bases not matched to a gene: 5. Germline loops: CDR1 DFQATT, CDR2 SNEGSKA (reference sequence).

The genes are TRBV20-1 and TRBJ2-7; 7 nucleotides align to TRBD1. The source of this sequence is a human donor who had recovered from COVID-19. Material for sequencing was CD4+ T cells from blood, cultured in vitro. CDR3 amino acids: CSARGDRASYEQYF. The CDR3 bases are TGCAGTGCTAGGGGTGACAGGGCCTCCTACGAGCAGTACTTC.